The clone carrying this TCR beta chain was seen many times. The data are from a study of tumor and adjacent non-tumor tissue in lung cancer. No cell sorting was done before RNA was extracted from the tissue. The ends were cut back, 5 bases at V and 0 bases at J, with 10 bases in the middle. The germline gives CDR1 MNHNS, CDR2 SASEGT. This CDR3 is built from 14 residues. Three rounds of nested PCR, following a modified ARM-PCR protocol, produced the TCRbeta library. TCRdb independently ran MiXCR on the multiplex PCR reads; one entry per CDR3 protein. This sample yields more than 95,000 distinct CDR3 sequences, of which 60% to 70% are seen a single time; roughly 13% belongs to the top ten.

Source material: lung tumor tissue. The genes are TRBV6-1 and TRBJ1-1, with unresolved D. The sequence derives from a man aged 25 to 40 with non-small cell lung cancer. CDR3 coding DNA: TGTGCCAGCAGTCCCCGTGGGGTGAACACTGAAGCTTTCTTT. This sequence encodes CASSPRGVNTEAFF.